The 32 T cell receptor beta chains reported below all come from one sample, sequenced in a study of radiation and T cells in renal cell carcinoma. Specified time point: blood 2 weeks post-SBRT. As to treatment: 15 Gy SBRT to primary tumor, nephrectomy 4 weeks later. Some clones are missing from TCRdb's copy, which holds only in-frame ones; the method was immunoSEQ multiplex PCR. The table lists just over 150,000 clones, roughly 89% of them singletons. The sample here was blood, taken from a patient whose treatment included radiotherapy and nephrectomy. These receptors all stem from a woman in her 50s with renal cell carcinoma.

This chain connects TRBV20-1 to TRBJ2-3; D is uncertain. The germline V and J ends were trimmed by 6 bases and 4 bases, with 8 bases remaining between them. CDR3 length: 11 amino acids. CDR1 DFQATT and CDR2 SNEGSKA come from the germline V gene (reference sequence). Here the CDR3 reads CSAVKADTQYF. CDR3 nucleotides: TGCAGTGCCGTAAAAGCAGATACGCAGTATTTT.

This clone was seen once. The chain uses TRBV18 and TRBJ2-2, with 14 positions matching TRBD2. CDR1 KGHSH and CDR2 LQKENI come from the germline V gene. This CDR3 is 24 amino acids long. V gave up 1 base and J gave up 5 bases; unmatched junction bases: 24. The CDR3 DNA reads TGTGCCAGCTCACCACGGACAGGGATCGGGACTAGCGGGAGCAACGGGGATAAGACCGGGGAGCTGTTTTTT. Residues: CASSPRTGIGTSGSNGDKTGELFF.

The genes are TRBV2 and TRBJ1-2; D is uncertain. Trimming took off 5 bases at V and 1 base at J, with 8 bases between the two ends. CDR3 length: 13 residues. Germline loops: CDR1 SNHLY, CDR2 FYNNEI. CDR3 DNA: TGTGCCAGCAGTTTAGATCTTAACTATGGCTACACCTTC. Its translation: CASSLDLNYGYTF.

This clone occurred a few times. The chain is built from TRBV7-9 and TRBJ1-2; D unresolved. Germline-derived CDR1 and CDR2 are SEHNR and FQNEAQ (reference sequence). The CDR3 runs to 15 residues. V lost 0 bases, J lost 4 bases, and 12 bases lay in between. CDR3 DNA: TGTGCCAGCAGCTTAGCAGGGCAGGCGGGCTATGGCTACACCTTC. Its protein product is CASSLAGQAGYGYTF. Full variable domain (rest looked up from reference TRBV7-9 and TRBJ1-2): DTGVSQNPRHKITKRGQNVTFRCDPISEHNRLYWYRQTLGQGPEFLTYFQNEAQLEKSRLLSDRFSAERPKGSFSTLEIQRTEQGDSAMYLCASSLAGQAGYGYTFGSGTRLTVV.

This clone was counted ten times or more. The CDR3 nucleotides are TGTGCCAGCAGCTTAGATACGCGCTTAGCCAAAAACATTCAGTACTTC. Translated: CASSLDTRLAKNIQYF. This rearrangement joins TRBV7-2 to TRBJ2-4; no reliable D call. Per the germline V gene, CDR1 is SGHTA and CDR2 is FQGNSA. The CDR3 sequence is 16 residues long. V was cut by 1 base and J by 0 bases, with 10 bases left in between.

This clone was detected a few times. The chain recombines TRBV30 with TRBJ1-1; D is unresolved. CDR3 length: 13 amino acids. Trimming removed 0 bases from V and 3 bases from J, with 8 bases in between. Germline assignment: CDR1 GTSNPN and CDR2 SVGIG (reference sequence). The chain's CDR3 is CAWSVNRDTEAFF. CDR3 DNA sequence: TGTGCCTGGAGTGTAAATAGGGACACTGAAGCTTTCTTT.

The rearrangement joins TRBV25-1 to TRBJ1-4; D is ambiguous. The CDR3 is 15 amino acids. Trimming stripped 6 bases from V and 7 bases from J, with 18 bases between. Germline V gives CDR1 MGHDK, CDR2 SYGVNS. The CDR3 DNA reads as TGTGCCAGCAGAGACGAGACCCTCGCCGGTGAAAAACTGTTTTTT. Translation gives CASRDETLAGEKLFF.

The chain has TRBV5-5 and TRBJ1-4, with D perhaps matching TRBD1 (6 bases). The CDR3 has 17 residues. Germline CDR1 and CDR2: SGHKS and YYEKEE (reference sequence). The V and J ends lost 3 bases and 3 bases respectively, with 18 bases between them. The CDR3 DNA follows: TGTGCCAGCAGCTCCAACTACCCGGGACACTCTAATGAAAAACTGTTTTTT. Amino acids: CASSSNYPGHSNEKLFF.

The CDR3 DNA reads as TGCGCCAGCAACCAGGGGGCAGGCTATGGCTACACCTTC. Amino acid sequence: CASNQGAGYGYTF. This chain links TRBV10-2 with TRBJ1-2, with 8 bases aligning to TRBD1. CDR1 is WSHSY and CDR2 is SAAADI in the germline V gene. CDR3 length: 13 amino acids. V lost 7 bases to trimming and J lost 4 bases; unmatched junction nucleotides: 5.

The CDR3 DNA follows: TGTGCCAGCAGCTTAGAACAGGGGATTCAGTACGAGCAGTACTTC. It is translated as CASSLEQGIQYEQYF. The gene calls are TRBV11-1 and TRBJ2-7; 7 nucleotides agree with TRBD1. This CDR3 comprises 15 residues. Trimming at V came to 1 base and at J to 4 bases, leaving 7 bases not matched to a gene. CDR1 and CDR2 from the germline V gene are SGHAT and FQDESV (reference sequence).

This chain joins TRBV21-1 and TRBJ2-2; the table's D gene call, TRBD1, was not cross checked with the DNA. TRBV21-1 is listed as a pseudogene. The CDR3 spans 22 residues. CDR3 nucleotides: TGTGCCAGCAGCGGAACTAAATGGACAGGGCTACTGTTTATCATGAACACCGGGGAGCTGTTTTTT. Its translation is CASSGTKWTGLLFIMNTGELFF.

This chain uses TRBV5-6 with TRBJ1-1; D gene uncertain. The V end lost 2 bases, the J end lost 6 bases, and 14 bases lay between the germline ends. CDR1 SGHDT and CDR2 YYEEEE come from the germline V gene. The length of the CDR3 is 14 residues. CDR3 residues: CASSFERLRPEAFF. The DNA for the CDR3 is TGTGCCAGCAGCTTCGAGAGACTAAGACCTGAAGCTTTCTTT. The whole variable domain, remainder taken from reference TRBV5-6 and TRBJ1-1, is DAGVTQSPTHLIKTRGQQVTLRCSPKSGHDTVSWYQQALGQGPQFIFQYYEEEERQRGNFPDRFSGHQFPNYSSELNVNALLLGDSALYLCASSFERLRPEAFFGQGTRLTVV.

This rearrangement joins TRBV19 to TRBJ1-5, with D possibly TRBD1 on 6 matching bases. V was trimmed by 6 bases and J by 0 bases, leaving 12 bases between them. CDR1 LNHDA and CDR2 SQIVND come from the germline V gene (reference sequence). The CDR3 spans 15 residues. DNA for the CDR3: TGTGCCAGTAGACCCCAGGGGTATAGCAATCAGCCCCAGCATTTT. This sequence encodes CASRPQGYSNQPQHF.

V usage is TRBV2 and J usage is TRBJ2-3; 9 bases are a match to TRBD2. V lost 6 bases and J lost 1; bases outside the gene matches: 5. Germline assignment: CDR1 SNHLY and CDR2 FYNNEI. The CDR3 sequence is 15 residues long. This chain's CDR3 is CASRLSGGRTDTQYF. As DNA, the CDR3 is TGTGCCAGCAGACTTAGCGGGGGCCGCACAGATACGCAGTATTTT.

This clone was seen a handful of times. The chain employs TRBV9 and TRBJ1-2; 9 nucleotides align to TRBD1. V lost 3 bases and J lost 8; bases outside the gene matches: 11. The CDR3 loop spans 15 amino acids. Germline V gene data show CDR1 as SGDLS and CDR2 as YYNGEE. DNA of the CDR3: TGTGCCAGCAGCGCCGGGACAGGGCCAGGGAAGGGCTACACCTTC. This gives the protein CASSAGTGPGKGYTF. Full variable domain (rest looked up from reference TRBV9 and TRBJ1-2): DSGVTQTPKHLITATGQRVTLRCSPRSGDLSVYWYQQSLDQGLQFLIQYYNGEERAKGNILERFSAQQFPDLHSELNLSSLELGDSALYFCASSAGTGPGKGYTFGSGTRLTVV.

The J gene is TRBJ2-3, the V gene TRBV19, with D possibly being TRBD2 (5 bases). Germline V CDR1 and CDR2: LNHDA, SQIVND (reference sequence). The CDR3 loop spans 14 amino acids. V lost 3 bases and J 6 bases, leaving 13 bases between the germline ends. The CDR3 loop reads CASSIGVGRDTQYF. The CDR3 bases are TGTGCCAGTAGTATCGGGGTCGGTAGGGATACGCAGTATTTT.

The CDR3 DNA is TGTGCCAGTATTGGGACAGGGACTCATGGCTACACCTTC. Translating gives CASIGTGTHGYTF. The J gene is TRBJ1-2, the V gene TRBV19; TRBD1 matches 9 bases. The CDR3 runs 13 residues. Trimming took 7 bases from V and 6 from J; bases not matched to a gene: 6. Germline CDR1 reads LNHDA; CDR2 reads SQIVND (reference sequence).

The rearrangement uses TRBV5-1 and TRBJ2-3; no reliable D call. The CDR3 is 14 amino acids. Germline assignment: CDR1 SGHRS and CDR2 YFSETQ. Trimming removed 7 bases at V and 1 base at J, with 13 bases between. The CDR3 DNA follows: TGCGCCAGCCGACCAGAAGGAGGCACAGATACGCAGTATTTT. Its protein product is CASRPEGGTDTQYF.

Worth noting for this clone: Other nucleotide sequences from this sample produce the same CDR3. The chain employs TRBV7-9 and TRBJ1-4; 7 positions agree with TRBD1. Germline CDR1 SEHNR, CDR2 FQNEAQ (reference sequence). The CDR3 consists of 16 residues. J lost 0 bases, V lost 1 base, and 2 bases had no gene match. The DNA of the CDR3 is TGTGCCAGCAGCTTAGGCCAGGGGGCAACTAATGAAAAACTGTTTTTT. Translated, it gives CASSLGQGATNEKLFF.

The chain uses TRBV30 and TRBJ1-5, with TRBD1 as a possible D gene (5 bases). Germline CDR1 is GTSNPN and CDR2 is SVGIG (reference sequence). The V end lost 3 bases, the J end lost 0 bases, and 9 bases lay between the germline ends. This CDR3 region has 14 residues. The DNA of the CDR3 is TGTGCCTGGAGGGCAGGGAATAGCAATCAGCCCCAGCATTTT. Its protein is CAWRAGNSNQPQHF.

The J gene is TRBJ1-2, the V gene TRBV19; D might be TRBD1 (5 bases). The V and J ends lost 8 bases and 2 bases respectively, with 9 bases between them. CDR3 length: 12 residues. Per germline, CDR1 LNHDA and CDR2 SQIVND (reference sequence). CDR3 DNA sequence: TGTGCCAGTCGGGACGGGAACTATGGCTACACCTTC. Protein: CASRDGNYGYTF.

The chain carries TRBV6-6 and TRBJ2-2, with 9 bases matching TRBD1. With 0 bases clipped from V and 14 bases from J, the junction kept 7 bases outside the gene matches. Germline V gene sequence: CDR1 MNHNY, CDR2 SVGAGI (reference sequence). The CDR3 is 14 residues long. In nucleotides, the CDR3 is TGTGCCAGCAGTTACTCTTGGGGACAGGGTGGACTGTTTTTT. This codes for CASSYSWGQGGLFF.

The gene calls are TRBV10-3 and TRBJ1-5, with TRBD1 matching over 11 bases. The germline gives CDR1 ENHRY, CDR2 SYGVKD. V lost 3 bases, J lost 5 bases, and 3 bases stayed unmatched. The length of the CDR3 is 15 residues. The CDR3 DNA follows: TGTGCCATCAGTGACCGGGACAGGGGGGATCAGCCCCAGCATTTT. It codes for CAISDRDRGDQPQHF.

This clone was seen only a few times. The chain has TRBV27 and TRBJ1-1; 9 nucleotides line up with TRBD1. The germline V gene encodes CDR1 MNHEY and CDR2 SMNVEV (reference sequence). V was pared by 6 bases and J by 0 bases, with 8 bases of the junction left unmatched. The CDR3 is 16 amino acids. The CDR3 reads CASRAPGQGLNTEAFF. The DNA for the CDR3 is TGTGCCAGCAGAGCCCCGGGACAGGGACTGAACACTGAAGCTTTCTTT.

The V call is TRBV19, the J call TRBJ1-1; the D is unclear. In germline, CDR1 is LNHDA, CDR2 SQIVND (reference sequence). The germline V and J ends were trimmed by 4 bases and 4 bases, with 13 bases remaining between them. The CDR3 totals 14 residues. CDR3 region: CASSTESTGTEAFF. The CDR3 DNA reads as TGTGCCAGTAGTACCGAAAGTACGGGCACTGAAGCTTTCTTT.

This clone appeared once. V usage is TRBV2 and J usage is TRBJ1-1, with a tentative D call TRBD1 (5 bases). The CDR3 spans 16 residues. V was cut by 1 base and J by 4 bases, with 16 bases left in between. Germline loops: CDR1 SNHLY, CDR2 FYNNEI. The CDR3 sequence is CASSEERDFSSTEAFF. Written as DNA, the CDR3 is TGTGCCAGCAGTGAAGAGAGGGACTTCTCGAGCACTGAAGCTTTCTTT.

The chain employs TRBV10-3 and TRBJ2-7, with unresolved D. Germline V gene data show CDR1 as ENHRY and CDR2 as SYGVKD. There are 15 residues in the CDR3. V lost 2 bases and J lost 0, with 11 bases in between. CDR3 coding DNA: TGTGCCATCAGTGAGAACAGAGAGTTCTCCTACGAGCAGTACTTC. Amino acids: CAISENREFSYEQYF.

This chain connects TRBV4-2 to TRBJ2-1; 11 bases fit TRBD2. After removal of 0 bases from V and 8 bases from J, the junction contained 6 bases not matched to a gene. The germline gives CDR1 LGHNA, CDR2 YNFKEQ. The CDR3 is 16 amino acids. CDR3 in DNA: TGTGCCAGCAGCCAAGAGTTACTAGCGGGGGTGGATGAGCAGTTCTTC. Translation gives CASSQELLAGVDEQFF.

The rearrangement joins TRBV2 to TRBJ1-2; 10 bases map to TRBD1. CDR1 and CDR2 (germline): SNHLY, FYNNEI. The CDR3 sequence is 15 residues long. With 0 bases clipped from V and 2 bases from J, the junction kept 0 bases outside the gene matches. CDR3 amino acids: CASSEAGQGNYGYTF. DNA of the CDR3: TGTGCCAGCAGTGAAGCGGGACAGGGGAACTATGGCTACACCTTC. Variable domain in full (rest from reference TRBV2 and TRBJ1-2): EPEVTQTPSHQVTQMGQEVILRCVPISNHLYFYWYRQILGQKVEFLVSFYNNEISEKSEIFDDQFSVERPDGSNFTLKIRSTKLEDSAMYFCASSEAGQGNYGYTFGSGTRLTVV.

The V gene is TRBV7-2, the J gene TRBJ2-1; 8 bases are a match to TRBD1. V shed 1 base, J shed 8 bases, and the junction held 16 bases outside the gene matches. The germline CDR1 and CDR2 sequences are SGHTA and FQGNSA. This CDR3 has 18 residues. The CDR3 DNA reads TGTGCCAGCAGCTTAGGTACCGGGACAGGCTCTCCCAGGGATGAGCAGTTCTTC. Its protein is CASSLGTGTGSPRDEQFF.

The chain's CDR3 is CSGGRTSGGTQETQYF. The CDR3 DNA reads TGCAGCGGCGGGAGGACTAGCGGGGGTACCCAAGAGACCCAGTACTTC. The chain recombines TRBV29-1 with TRBJ2-5, with 13 bases identical to TRBD2. The CDR3 covers 16 residues. Trimming took 7 bases from V and 1 from J; bases not matched to a gene: 9. In germline, CDR1 is SQVTM, CDR2 ANQGSEA.

The CDR3 is CASSLRQVPDTQYF. The DNA of the CDR3 is TGTGCCAGCAGCTTGAGGCAGGTCCCAGATACGCAGTATTTT. The chain carries TRBV5-8 and TRBJ2-3; D ambiguous. V shed 1 base and J shed 4 bases, with 10 bases lying between them. Germline CDR1 is SGHTS and CDR2 is YDEGEE. The CDR3 length is 14 residues.